The 19 T cell receptor beta chains below all came from one sample that was sequenced in a study of graft-versus-host responses after intestinal transplantation. Repertoires were generated with immunoSEQ multiplex PCR, while TCRdb's copy carries only in-frame clones and drops some. Of over 55,000 clones in the sample, around 90% were seen once. Their antigens remain unidentified. The source material was unstimulated CD8+ T cells sorted from spleen or lymph node cells, sampled before intestinal transplant. All receptors derive from a human donor who received an intestinal transplant.

J is TRBJ1-3 and V is TRBV19, with D perhaps TRBD1 (5 bases). The CDR3 loop spans 14 amino acids. CDR1 and CDR2 (germline): LNHDA, SQIVND (reference sequence). Trimming stripped 6 bases from V and 0 bases from J, with 9 bases between. The CDR3 DNA reads TGTGCCAGTAGCGGAGACAGCTCTGGAAACACCATATATTTT. Translation gives CASSGDSSGNTIYF.

DNA of the CDR3: TGTGCCAGCAGCCCTGATGGCAGTCAGCCCCAGCATTTT. This translates into CASSPDGSQPQHF. The V and J genes are TRBV9 and TRBJ1-5; D unclear. Germline V gene sequence: CDR1 SGDLS, CDR2 YYNGEE. The CDR3 runs 13 residues. Trimming took off 4 bases at V and 6 bases at J, with 11 bases between the two ends.

This chain links TRBV13 with TRBJ2-7; possibly TRBD2 for D (6 bases). V lost 0 bases to trimming and J lost 5 bases, with 11 bases between them. The CDR3 length is 14 residues. Germline V gene lookup returns CDR1 PRHDT and CDR2 FYEKMQ (reference sequence). Written as DNA, the CDR3 is TGTGCCAGCAGCTTAGGGACTAGAGAACACGAGCAGTACTTC. This encodes CASSLGTREHEQYF.

The V call is TRBV5-5, the J call TRBJ1-1; D is perhaps TRBD1 (6 bases). The V end lost 1 base, the J end lost 0 bases, and 7 bases lay between the germline ends. The CDR3 has 14 amino acids. The V gene's germline CDR1 is SGHKS and CDR2 YYEKEE (reference sequence). CDR3 sequence reads: CASSLWGLNTEAFF. CDR3 sequence (DNA): TGTGCCAGCAGCTTGTGGGGGCTGAACACTGAAGCTTTCTTT.

This chain links TRBV7-9 with TRBJ2-2; no reliable D call. From germline, CDR1 is SEHNR and CDR2 FQNEAQ (reference sequence). The CDR3 runs 13 residues. V was pared by 3 bases and J by 7 bases, with 9 bases between. Written as DNA, the CDR3 is TGTGCCAGCAGCTTCGGGTCGGGCGGGGAGCTGTTTTTT. The encoded protein is CASSFGSGGELFF. The whole variable domain, remainder taken from reference TRBV7-9 and TRBJ2-2, is DTGVSQNPRHKITKRGQNVTFRCDPISEHNRLYWYRQTLGQGPEFLTYFQNEAQLEKSRLLSDRFSAERPKGSFSTLEIQRTEQGDSAMYLCASSFGSGGELFFGEGSRLTVL.

The chain recombines TRBV9 with TRBJ1-2; tentative D call: TRBD1 (6 bases). Germline V CDR1 and CDR2: SGDLS, YYNGEE. V shed 0 bases and J shed 2 bases, with 11 bases lying between them. The CDR3 sequence is 15 residues long. CDR3 residues: CASSVGSGENYGYTF. The CDR3 DNA is TGTGCCAGCAGCGTAGGATCAGGGGAGAACTATGGCTACACCTTC. The variable domain in full, completed from reference TRBV9 and TRBJ1-2, reads DSGVTQTPKHLITATGQRVTLRCSPRSGDLSVYWYQQSLDQGLQFLIQYYNGEERAKGNILERFSAQQFPDLHSELNLSSLELGDSALYFCASSVGSGENYGYTFGSGTRLTVV.

The chain joins TRBV25-1 to TRBJ1-2; TRBD1 aligns across 8 bases. The V and J ends lost 2 bases and 4 bases, in that order; junction bases with no gene match: 15. There are 18 residues in the CDR3. Per the germline V gene, CDR1 is MGHDK and CDR2 is SYGVNS. As DNA, the CDR3 is TGTGCCAGCAGTGAACCTCAGGGACAGGAGAACCACCCCTATGGCTACACCTTC. It encodes CASSEPQGQENHPYGYTF.

The chain links TRBV6-6 to TRBJ1-4; D call uncertain. This CDR3 is built from 15 residues. V gave up 4 bases and J gave up 4 bases, with 13 bases separating them. The germline V gene encodes CDR1 MNHNY and CDR2 SVGAGI (reference sequence). CDR3 in DNA: TGTGCCAGCAGTTCCATTCCCCGGGGTAATGAAAAACTGTTTTTT. It yields the protein CASSSIPRGNEKLFF.

This sequence joins TRBV11-2 and TRBJ2-7; weak D call: TRBD1 (5 bases). Trimming took off 4 bases at V and 4 bases at J, with 8 bases between the two ends. CDR3 length equals 12 residues. Germline-derived CDR1 and CDR2 are SGHAT and FQNNGV. The CDR3 protein is CASSSRAYEQYF. CDR3 DNA: TGTGCCAGCAGCTCCAGGGCGTACGAGCAGTACTTC.

The chain links TRBV5-1 to TRBJ2-5; D might be TRBD1 (5 bases). TRBJ2-7 explains the end of the DNA better; the J call may be wrong. This CDR3 comprises 14 residues. Germline V gives CDR1 SGHRS, CDR2 YFSETQ. The CDR3 loop is CASSLEDGHYEQYF. The CDR3 bases are TGCGCCAGCAGCTTGGAAGACGGACACTACGAGCAGTACTTC.

V is TRBV14 and J is TRBJ1-2; no firm D call. The CDR3 consists of 14 residues. The germline V gene has CDR1 SGHDN and CDR2 FVKESK. The germline V and J ends were trimmed by 1 base and 0 bases, with 6 bases remaining between them. The CDR3 DNA follows: TGTGCCAGCAGCCAAGGGCAAGCTAACTATGGCTACACCTTC. Translated, it gives CASSQGQANYGYTF.

V is TRBV5-1 and J is TRBJ1-1; D call uncertain. V was clipped by 4 bases and J by 5 bases, with 9 bases between them. The CDR3 has 12 residues. The germline V gene has CDR1 SGHRS and CDR2 YFSETQ. The DNA for the CDR3 is TGCGCCAGCAGCCGGGGAGGGACTGAAGCTTTCTTT. It yields the protein CASSRGGTEAFF.

Written as DNA, the CDR3 is TGTGCCAGCAGTTACTCAGGACAGGGCGGGCAGCCCCAGCATTTT. Its protein is CASSYSGQGGQPQHF. This rearrangement joins TRBV6-5 to TRBJ1-5; 8 bases align to TRBD1. Trimming removed 0 bases from V and 7 bases from J; junction bases left unmatched: 5. There are 15 residues in the CDR3. Germline loops: CDR1 MNHEY, CDR2 SVGAGI.

V and J are TRBV13 and TRBJ2-7, with D perhaps TRBD2 (6 bases). The end of the DNA is better explained by TRBJ2-5, so the J call may be wrong. Germline V gene data show CDR1 as PRHDT and CDR2 as FYEKMQ (reference sequence). CDR3 length equals 16 residues. This CDR3 is CASSSTGGTTQETQYF. The CDR3 region has the DNA TGTGCCAGCAGCTCCACAGGAGGGACCACACAAGAGACCCAGTACTTC.

The chain carries TRBV5-6 and TRBJ2-7; D not resolved. Germline CDR1 is SGHDT and CDR2 is YYEEEE. The CDR3 spans 14 residues. V was shortened by 1 base and J by 4 bases, with 12 bases between the two germline ends. DNA of the CDR3: TGTGCCAGCAGCTTGCAACGGTCCTGGTACGAGCAGTACTTC. Translation: CASSLQRSWYEQYF.

This chain's CDR3 is CASSGGSSYNEQFF. The CDR3 DNA sequence: TGTGCCAGCTCTGGGGGGAGCTCCTACAATGAGCAGTTCTTC. The gene calls are TRBV27 and TRBJ2-1; tentatively, D is TRBD2 (6 bases). This CDR3 region has 14 residues. V gave up 8 bases and J gave up 0 bases, with 11 bases separating them. Germline loops: CDR1 MNHEY, CDR2 SMNVEV (reference sequence).

The chain recombines TRBV19 with TRBJ2-4; 11 bases fit TRBD1. Germline assignment: CDR1 LNHDA and CDR2 SQIVND (reference sequence). This CDR3 spans 19 amino acids. J lost 0 bases, V lost 7 bases, and 14 bases had no gene match. This CDR3 is CASTKHRDRGVLAKNIQYF. CDR3 DNA: TGTGCCAGTACCAAACACCGGGACAGGGGGGTTCTAGCCAAAAACATTCAGTACTTC. Looking up the rest from reference TRBV19 and TRBJ2-4 gives the full variable domain: DGGITQSPKYLFRKEGQNVTLSCEQNLNHDAMYWYRQDPGQGLRLIYYSQIVNDFQKGDIAEGYSVSREKKESFPLTVTSAQKNPTAFYLCASTKHRDRGVLAKNIQYFGAGTRLSVL.

The chain links TRBV10-1 to TRBJ1-2, with D possibly matching TRBD1 (6 bases). Trimming shortened V by 1 base and J by 5 bases, and 8 bases separated the two germline ends. The CDR3 extends over 13 amino acids. CDR1 is WNHNN and CDR2 is SYGVQD in the germline V gene (reference sequence). This CDR3 is CASSEFRGYGYTF. In nucleotides, the CDR3 is TGCGCCAGCAGTGAGTTTAGGGGGTATGGCTACACCTTC.

The V call is TRBV5-4, the J call TRBJ1-2; a possible D gene is TRBD1 (5 bases). The germline CDR1 and CDR2 sequences are SGHNT and YYREEE (reference sequence). The CDR3 is 12 residues long. The V end was cut by 3 bases, the J end by 6 bases, with 9 bases between. The CDR3 sequence: CASSWGGDGYTF. As DNA, the CDR3 is TGTGCCAGCAGCTGGGGGGGGGATGGCTACACCTTC. Full variable domain (outside the CDR3, taken from reference TRBV5-4 and TRBJ1-2): ETGVTQSPTHLIKTRGQQVTLRCSSQSGHNTVSWYQQALGQGPQFIFQYYREEENGRGNFPPRFSGLQFPNYSSELNVNALELDDSALYLCASSWGGDGYTFGSGTRLTVV.